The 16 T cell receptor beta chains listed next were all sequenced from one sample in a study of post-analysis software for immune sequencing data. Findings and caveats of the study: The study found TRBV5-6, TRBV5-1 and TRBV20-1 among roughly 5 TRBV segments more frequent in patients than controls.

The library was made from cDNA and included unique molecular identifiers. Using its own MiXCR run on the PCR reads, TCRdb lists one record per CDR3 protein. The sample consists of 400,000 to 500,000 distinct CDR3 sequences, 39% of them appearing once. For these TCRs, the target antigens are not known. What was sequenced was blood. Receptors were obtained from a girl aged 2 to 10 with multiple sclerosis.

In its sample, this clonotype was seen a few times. CDR3 nucleotide sequence: TGTGCCATCAGTGGGGAGACGGGGATAGCCAAAAACATTCAGTACTTC. This gives the protein CAISGETGIAKNIQYF. The chain combines TRBV10-3 with TRBJ2-4, with a tentative D call TRBD2 (5 bases). This CDR3 region has 16 residues. Trimming took off 4 bases at V and 0 bases at J, with 13 bases between the two ends. Germline lookup yields CDR1 ENHRY and CDR2 SYGVKD.

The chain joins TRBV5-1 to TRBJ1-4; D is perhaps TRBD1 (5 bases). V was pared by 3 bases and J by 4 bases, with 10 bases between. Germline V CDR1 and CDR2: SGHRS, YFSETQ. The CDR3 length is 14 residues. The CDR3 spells CASSSGTFNEKLFF. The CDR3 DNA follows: TGCGCCAGCAGCTCCGGGACTTTTAATGAAAAACTGTTTTTT.

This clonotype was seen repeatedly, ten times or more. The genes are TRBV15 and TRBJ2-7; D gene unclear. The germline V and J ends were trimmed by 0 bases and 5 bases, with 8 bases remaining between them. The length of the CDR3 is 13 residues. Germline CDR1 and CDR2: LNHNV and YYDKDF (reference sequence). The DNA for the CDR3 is TGTGCCACCAGCAGAGATGGCGCTGACGAGCAGTACTTC. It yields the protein CATSRDGADEQYF.

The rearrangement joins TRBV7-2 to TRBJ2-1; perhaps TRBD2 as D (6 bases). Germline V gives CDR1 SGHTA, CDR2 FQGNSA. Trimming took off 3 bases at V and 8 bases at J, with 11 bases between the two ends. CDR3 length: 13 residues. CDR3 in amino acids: CASSFIGSDEQFF. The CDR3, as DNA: TGTGCCAGCAGCTTTATCGGGAGCGATGAGCAGTTCTTC.

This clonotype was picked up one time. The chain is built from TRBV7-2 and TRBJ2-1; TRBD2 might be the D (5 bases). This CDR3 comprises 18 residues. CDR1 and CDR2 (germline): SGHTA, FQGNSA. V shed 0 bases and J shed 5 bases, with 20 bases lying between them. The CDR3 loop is CASSLAVSELVGHNEQFF. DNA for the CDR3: TGTGCCAGCAGCTTAGCGGTTTCAGAACTAGTGGGCCACAATGAGCAGTTCTTC.

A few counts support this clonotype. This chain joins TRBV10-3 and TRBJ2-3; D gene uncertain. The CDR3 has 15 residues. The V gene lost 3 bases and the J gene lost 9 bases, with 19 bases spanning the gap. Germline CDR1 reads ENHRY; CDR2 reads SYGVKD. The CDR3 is CAISDLVQPPTTQYF. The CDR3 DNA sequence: TGTGCCATCAGTGACCTCGTGCAACCCCCGACAACGCAGTATTTT.

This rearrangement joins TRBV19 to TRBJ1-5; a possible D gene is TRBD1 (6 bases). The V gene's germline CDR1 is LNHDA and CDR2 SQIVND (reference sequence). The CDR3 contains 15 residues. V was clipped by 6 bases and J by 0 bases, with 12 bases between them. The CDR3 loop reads CASSMGGYSNQPQHF. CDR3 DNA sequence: TGTGCCAGTAGCATGGGGGGCTATAGCAATCAGCCCCAGCATTTT.

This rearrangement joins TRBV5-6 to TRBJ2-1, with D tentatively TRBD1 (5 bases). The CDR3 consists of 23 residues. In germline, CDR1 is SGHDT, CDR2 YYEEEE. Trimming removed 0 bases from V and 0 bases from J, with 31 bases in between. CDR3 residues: CASSLVLAFLGRAGESSYNEQFF. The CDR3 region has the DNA TGTGCCAGCAGCTTGGTTTTGGCGTTTCTGGGCAGGGCCGGAGAGAGCTCCTACAATGAGCAGTTCTTC. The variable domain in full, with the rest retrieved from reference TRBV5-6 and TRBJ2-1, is DAGVTQSPTHLIKTRGQQVTLRCSPKSGHDTVSWYQQALGQGPQFIFQYYEEEERQRGNFPDRFSGHQFPNYSSELNVNALLLGDSALYLCASSLVLAFLGRAGESSYNEQFFGPGTRLTVL.

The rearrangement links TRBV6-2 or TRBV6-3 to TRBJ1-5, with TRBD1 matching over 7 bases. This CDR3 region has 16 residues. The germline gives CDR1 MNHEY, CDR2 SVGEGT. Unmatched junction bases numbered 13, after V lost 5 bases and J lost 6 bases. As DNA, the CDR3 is TGTGCCAGCAGTCCCATACGACAGGGAAGAGCTCAGCCCCAGCATTTT. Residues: CASSPIRQGRAQPQHF.

CDR3 amino acids: CASSSRPGLTPNIQYF. Here the CDR3 DNA reads TGTGCCAGCAGCTCGAGACCGGGACTAACTCCCAACATTCAGTACTTC. This rearrangement joins TRBV7-8 to TRBJ2-4; 7 nucleotides agree with TRBD2. Unmatched junction bases numbered 13, after V lost 4 bases and J lost 7 bases. Germline CDR1 is SGHVS and CDR2 is FQNEAQ. The CDR3 consists of 16 residues.

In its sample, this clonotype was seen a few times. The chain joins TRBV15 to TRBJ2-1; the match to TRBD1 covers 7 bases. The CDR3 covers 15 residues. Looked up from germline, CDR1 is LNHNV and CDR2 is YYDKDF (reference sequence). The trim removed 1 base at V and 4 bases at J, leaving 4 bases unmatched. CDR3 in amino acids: CATSRAGTAYNEQFF. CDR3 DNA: TGTGCCACCAGCAGAGCCGGGACAGCTTACAATGAGCAGTTCTTC.

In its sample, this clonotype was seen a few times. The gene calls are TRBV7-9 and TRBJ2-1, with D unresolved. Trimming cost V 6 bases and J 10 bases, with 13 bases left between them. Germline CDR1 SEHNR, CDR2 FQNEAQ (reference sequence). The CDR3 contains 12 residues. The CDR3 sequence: CASSLSGDEQFF. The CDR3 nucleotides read TGTGCCAGCAGTTTGAGTGGTGACGAGCAGTTCTTC.

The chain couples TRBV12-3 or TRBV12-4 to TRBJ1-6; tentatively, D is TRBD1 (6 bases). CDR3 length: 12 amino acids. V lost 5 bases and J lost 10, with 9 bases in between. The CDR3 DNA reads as TGTGCCAGCAGTAAAAGGGGGTCACCCCTCCACTTT. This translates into CASSKRGSPLHF.

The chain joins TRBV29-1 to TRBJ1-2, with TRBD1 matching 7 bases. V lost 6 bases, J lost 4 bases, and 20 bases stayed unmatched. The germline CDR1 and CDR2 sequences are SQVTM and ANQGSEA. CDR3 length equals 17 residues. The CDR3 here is CSVINRGPAAGTYGYTF. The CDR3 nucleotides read TGCAGCGTGATAAACAGGGGCCCGGCCGCCGGAACCTATGGCTACACCTTC.

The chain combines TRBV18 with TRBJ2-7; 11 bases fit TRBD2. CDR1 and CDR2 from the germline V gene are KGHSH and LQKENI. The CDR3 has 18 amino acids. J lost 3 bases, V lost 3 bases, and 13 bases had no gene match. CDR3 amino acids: CASSPFRQGTSGLYEQYF. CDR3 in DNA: TGTGCCAGCTCACCCTTTCGGCAGGGGACTAGCGGCCTCTACGAGCAGTACTTC. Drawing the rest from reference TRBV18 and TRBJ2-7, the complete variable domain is NAGVMQNPRHLVRRRGQEARLRCSPMKGHSHVYWYRQLPEEGLKFMVYLQKENIIDESGMPKERFSAEFPKEGPSILRIQQVVRGDSAAYFCASSPFRQGTSGLYEQYFGPGTRLTVT.

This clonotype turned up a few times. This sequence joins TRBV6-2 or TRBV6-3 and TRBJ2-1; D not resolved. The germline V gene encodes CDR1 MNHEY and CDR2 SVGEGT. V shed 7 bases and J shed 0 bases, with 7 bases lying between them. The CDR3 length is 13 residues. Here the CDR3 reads CASTPSSYNEQFF. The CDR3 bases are TGTGCCAGCACCCCGAGCTCCTACAATGAGCAGTTCTTC.